This T cell receptor beta chain was sequenced for a study of T cell responses to AZD1222 COVID-19 vaccine. V dropped 0 bases and J dropped 4 bases, with 13 bases sitting between them. The germline CDR1 and CDR2 sequences are ENHRY and SYGVKD. The CDR3 runs 15 residues. Study results and limitations: Along spike, vaccine-associated CD4 TCRs were found throughout, with dominance at 160-218 and 743-854. Rises in breadth and depth of Spike-specific TCRs came after two AZD1222 doses. Nearly half of the spike-specific TCRs reportedly recognize variant regions that carry no mutations. Baseline antibody screening turned up just a handful of seropositive AZD1222 recipients.

Comments on this clone: Its target is unknown.

Assay: immunoSEQ multiplex PCR; the TCRdb copy retains only in-frame clones and omits some. The data hold about 150,000 clones, with around 90% observed a single time. Sequences were derived from peripheral blood, sampled 28 days after the second AZD1222 dose. The rearrangement links TRBV10-3 to TRBJ2-7; TRBD1 might be the D (6 bases). The sequence derives from an adult who received the AZD1222 COVID-19 vaccine. The CDR3 spells CAISESAGQLYEQYF. The CDR3 bases are TGTGCCATCAGTGAGTCCGCCGGACAGCTGTACGAGCAGTACTTC.